These T cell receptor beta chains were read from a single sample in a study of blood T cell repertoires in COVID-19. Produced via immunoSEQ multiplex PCR; TCRdb's table is partial and in-frame only. Here the sample spans approximately 150,000 clones, 81% being singletons. The specimen sequenced was peripheral blood. Receptors originate from a man aged 60-69 years with active or convalescent COVID-19. CDR3s include the opening cysteine and the closing phenylalanine or tryptophan. Fields, in order: D gene, V gene, clone size, J gene, CDR3 protein, CDR3 DNA. The D gene is left open where the match is weak. Clone size is stated in some rows and not others, as once, few, many or a class when expanded.

D: -
V: TRBV3-1/TRBV3-2
size: -
J: TRBJ2-3
CDR3: CASSQDRVAGTDTQYF
DNA: TGTGCCAGCAGCCAAGATCGGGTTGCCGGGACAGATACGCAGTATTTT

D: TRBD1
V: TRBV19
size: few
J: TRBJ1-2
CDR3: CASSKGGPDRANYGYTF
DNA: TGTGCCAGTAGTAAAGGGGGCCCAGACAGGGCTAACTATGGCTACACCTTC

D: TRBD2
V: TRBV5-6
size: -
J: TRBJ2-7
CDR3: CASSFRGGLSYEQYF
DNA: TGTGCCAGCAGCTTTCGCGGGGGGCTCTCCTACGAGCAGTACTTC

D: -
V: TRBV7-7
size: -
J: TRBJ2-5
CDR3: CASSPSPGAEETQYF
DNA: TGTGCTAGCAGCCCGAGCCCAGGGGCGGAAGAGACCCAGTACTTC

D: TRBD1
V: TRBV18
size: once
J: TRBJ1-1
CDR3: CASSPSTGTTEAFF
DNA: TGTGCCAGCTCACCCTCGACAGGGACCACTGAAGCTTTCTTT

D: -
V: TRBV7-2
size: -
J: TRBJ1-2
CDR3: CASSFGGSGSNYGYTF
DNA: TGTGCCAGCAGCTTCGGGGGGAGTGGGTCTAACTATGGCTACACCTTC

D: TRBD2
V: TRBV10-1
size: -
J: TRBJ2-3
CDR3: CASSVGGDLNTQYF
DNA: TGCGCCAGCAGTGTCGGGGGGGATTTAAATACGCAGTATTTT

D: -
V: TRBV3-1/TRBV3-2
size: -
J: TRBJ1-4
CDR3: CASSQAAGAEKLFF
DNA: TGTGCCAGCAGCCAAGCGGCGGGGGCTGAAAAACTGTTTTTT

D: -
V: TRBV5-5
size: -
J: TRBJ2-7
CDR3: CASSPDLGRASYEQYF
DNA: TGTGCCAGCAGCCCCGACCTAGGGCGGGCGTCCTACGAGCAGTACTTC

D: -
V: TRBV7-9
size: few
J: TRBJ2-1
CDR3: CASSLGDYSSYNEQFF
DNA: TGTGCCAGCAGCTTGGGTGACTATTCATCGTACAATGAGCAGTTCTTC